A selection of T cell receptor beta chains follows, all from one sample in a study of beta chain features in type 1 diabetes. The assay was immunoSEQ multiplex PCR, and TCRdb's table has in-frame clones only and misses some. Altogether about 210,000 clones are present, roughly a tenth being singletons, with the ten largest covering 1% to 1.5%. Specimen: central memory CD4+ T cells from blood. These receptors came from a young man in good health. The CDR3 runs from the conserved cysteine through the conserved F or W. Clone size appears in some rows only: once, few, many, or a class for an expanded clone.

TRBJ2-3 | TRBV5-6 | - | CASSLGPAQYF
TRBJ2-5 | TRBV29-1 | many | CSVDRRETQYF
TRBJ2-5 | TRBV9 | - | CASSWAPLETQYF
TRBJ2-2 | TRBV5-1 | few | CASTYLAVHTGELFF
TRBJ2-7 | TRBV2 | - | CAIRDFSYEQYF
TRBJ2-1 | TRBV5-1 | - | CASSASGTGYTDEQFF
TRBJ1-4 | TRBV7-9 | - | CASGGRVEKLFF
TRBJ2-7 | TRBV18 | - | CASSPEVGEHEQYF
TRBJ2-1 | TRBV14 | - | CASSRLRLAGSYNEQFF
TRBJ1-2 | TRBV30 | few | CSCSLERQANGYTF
TRBJ2-1 | TRBV10-3 | - | CAISESGRVSYNEQFF
TRBJ2-1 | TRBV7-7 | - | CASSPRLAGSNEQFF
TRBJ1-1 | TRBV30 | many | CAWGSARGFSNTEAFF
TRBJ1-1 | TRBV18 | - | CASSPSQGTEAFF
TRBJ1-1 | TRBV19 | many | CASSTRRRGTEAFF
TRBJ1-1 | TRBV19 | - | CASKRQGDPRTEAFF
TRBJ2-7 | TRBV29-1 | - | CSVASAEQYF
TRBJ2-2 | TRBV30 | - | CAWSAGTGATGELFF
TRBJ2-7 | TRBV4-1 | - | CASSQVPSGTFTRAYEQYF
TRBJ2-3 | TRBV20-1 | - | CSATREPTQYF
TRBJ2-1 | TRBV29-1 | few | CSSCRGSYNEQFF
TRBJ2-3 | TRBV2 | few | CASIRLAGRNTQYF
TRBJ2-2 | TRBV6-1 | - | CASRRGHGTGELFF
TRBJ2-7 | TRBV5-6 | - | CASSQLAGGTYEQYF
TRBJ2-3 | TRBV28 | few | CASREAGITDTQYF
TRBJ2-4 | TRBV25-1 | few | CASRNTGQGNIQYF
TRBJ2-7 | TRBV29-1 | - | CSVERTSGRESYEQYF
TRBJ2-3 | TRBV5-4 | few | CASSLDGGTGTDTQYF
TRBJ2-2 | TRBV2 | few | CASSERGPGELFF